Listed here is a single T cell receptor (beta chain). Antigen: not known. The data originate from a study of OX40 agonist ivuxolimab in advanced cancers. About the research overall: The dose-escalation cohort was roughly 83% male, with a mean age of approximately 62 years, ranging about 23 to 90.

Any history of autoimmune disease or systemic immunosuppression disqualified patients. CDR3 length equals 18 residues. V lost 0 bases, J lost 0 bases, and 19 bases lay in between. CDR1 is SGDLS, CDR2 YYNGEE, per germline. Measured with immunoSEQ multiplex PCR; TCRdb has only the in-frame clones, and not every one. The repertoire includes roughly 50,000 clones, about 84% of them detected once, and 3.9% sits in the top ten. General study results and limits: Partial responders treated at 0.1-3.0 mg/kg exhibited clonal expansion among the lowest measured.

The receptor was isolated from an adult with an advanced solid tumor such as melanoma, head and neck, liver or kidney cancer. The sample was CD4+ or CD8+ T cells sorted from blood, taken in a trial of the OX40 agonist ivuxolimab. The chain couples TRBV9 to TRBJ2-7, with D perhaps assigned TRBD1 or TRBD2 (5 bases each). The CDR3 nucleotides are TGTGCCAGCAGCGTAGGGGGGTTTTTGGATTCGCCCTCCTACGAGCAGTACTTC. As protein: CASSVGGFLDSPSYEQYF. The full variable domain, with the rest looked up from reference TRBV9 and TRBJ2-7, is DSGVTQTPKHLITATGQRVTLRCSPRSGDLSVYWYQQSLDQGLQFLIQYYNGEERAKGNILERFSAQQFPDLHSELNLSSLELGDSALYFCASSVGGFLDSPSYEQYFGPGTRLTVT.